The T cell receptor (beta chain) under discussion was sequenced for a study of T cell responses to AZD1222 COVID-19 vaccine. Clones were read by immunoSEQ multiplex PCR, and TCRdb kept only the in-frame ones, dropping some. The sample shows tens of thousands of clones, about 91% of them seen only once. General study results and limits: Baseline serostatus was positive in only six AZD1222 recipients. Possibly, clonal diversity was underestimated; donors were largely white British and included more females. An increase in Spike-specific TCR breadth and depth was observed after two AZD1222 doses. Unmutated regions of variants are reportedly targeted by nearly half of spike-specific TCRs.

About this clone: The antigen is unknown.

V was cut by 1 base and J by 10 bases, with 12 bases left in between. CDR3 size: 13 residues. In germline, CDR1 is MGHRA, CDR2 YSYEKL. The rearrangement uses TRBV4-1 and TRBJ2-3; D remains unclear. The receptor's source is an adult who received the AZD1222 COVID-19 vaccine. The material sequenced was peripheral blood, taken 28 days after the second AZD1222 dose. The CDR3 DNA is TGCGCCAGCAGCCAAGGTCTACTGGATTCGCAGTATTTT. Residues: CASSQGLLDSQYF.